This T cell receptor (beta chain) was recorded in a study of OX40 agonist ivuxolimab in advanced cancers. Study background: Patients took ivuxolimab, an agonistic anti-OX40 (CD134) antibody. Recorded diagnoses for dose-escalation patients were hepatocellular carcinoma, melanoma, renal cell or head and neck cancer. The dose of intravenous ivuxolimab that patients received every 2 weeks ranged from 0.01 to 10 mg/kg.

CDR1 and CDR2 (germline): MDHEN, SYDVKM. V was pared by 5 bases and J by 6 bases, with 11 bases of the junction left unmatched. The CDR3 has 15 residues. Study outcomes and limitations: The average count of expanded clones was higher among CD8+ T cells than among CD4+.

Clones were read by immunoSEQ multiplex PCR, and TCRdb kept only the in-frame ones, dropping some. The table includes around 80,000 clones, about 88% detected once. This clone showed up just a few times. Its specificity is not known. The sample here was CD4+ or CD8+ T cells sorted from blood, taken in a trial of the OX40 agonist ivuxolimab. This receptor was obtained from an adult with an advanced solid tumor such as melanoma, head and neck, liver or kidney cancer. The chain has TRBV28 and TRBJ2-3; 7 nucleotides line up with TRBD2. The CDR3 DNA is TGTGCCAGCAGTCTTAATCTAGCGGCTGGGGATACGCAGTATTTT. This encodes CASSLNLAAGDTQYF.